These 27 T cell receptor beta chains were sequenced from one sample in a study of blood T cell repertoires in COVID-19. Using immunoSEQ multiplex PCR, the repertoire was profiled, and TCRdb retains in-frame clones only, with some absent. The sample includes tens of thousands of clones, roughly 82% seen only once; the top ten take about 7%. Sequenced sample: peripheral blood. The receptors derive from a man aged 50 to 60 with active or convalescent COVID-19.

The chain combines TRBV5-1 with TRBJ2-7; 9 nucleotides line up with TRBD1. The CDR3 spans 14 residues. Looked up from germline, CDR1 is SGHRS and CDR2 is YFSETQ. Germline trimming cut 4 bases from V and 2 bases from J; bases unmatched to any gene: 4. CDR3 sequence (DNA): TGCGCCAGCAGCCAGGGACAGGGTACCTACGAGCAGTACTTC. This codes for CASSQGQGTYEQYF.

The rearrangement joins TRBV24-1 to TRBJ2-3; 7 bases are a match to TRBD2. Germline CDR1 and CDR2: KGHDR and SFDVKD. CDR3 length equals 14 residues. V trimming: 4 bases; J trimming: 4 bases; junction bases outside the gene matches: 4. The CDR3 region has the DNA TGTGCCACCAGTGAAGAGGCGGGGGCAGATACGCAGTATTTT. It specifies CATSEEAGADTQYF.

This clone has only a few counts. The chain joins TRBV19 to TRBJ2-6, with D maybe TRBD1 (6 bases). Per germline, CDR1 LNHDA and CDR2 SQIVND (reference sequence). CDR3 length: 16 residues. Trimming pared 3 bases from V and 1 base from J, leaving 10 bases between. CDR3 nucleotides: TGTGCCAGTAGTATTAGTCAGGGGTCTGGGGCCAACGTCCTGACTTTC. It specifies CASSISQGSGANVLTF.

The chain recombines TRBV9 with TRBJ2-1, with D possibly TRBD1 on 6 matching bases. This CDR3 contains 14 residues. V was shortened by 4 bases and J by 4 bases, with 12 bases between the two germline ends. Per germline, CDR1 SGDLS and CDR2 YYNGEE. This CDR3 is CASSQGLGYNEQFF. The CDR3 region has the DNA TGTGCCAGCAGCCAGGGGCTAGGTTACAATGAGCAGTTCTTC. Drawing the rest from reference TRBV9 and TRBJ2-1, the complete variable domain is DSGVTQTPKHLITATGQRVTLRCSPRSGDLSVYWYQQSLDQGLQFLIQYYNGEERAKGNILERFSAQQFPDLHSELNLSSLELGDSALYFCASSQGLGYNEQFFGPGTRLTVL.

The CDR3 nucleotides are TGTGCCAGCAGTTTAATAGAGGCCCTCCCCTCGGGGCAGTACTTC. Translated, it gives CASSLIEALPSGQYF. The rearrangement uses TRBV27 and TRBJ2-7; D is uncertain. Trimming cost V 2 bases and J 9 bases, with 20 bases left between them. This CDR3 has 15 residues. Germline V lookup: CDR1 MNHEY, CDR2 SMNVEV (reference sequence).

This chain links TRBV13 with TRBJ2-4; 8 nucleotides agree with TRBD1. V was pared by 4 bases and J by 3 bases, with 8 bases of the junction left unmatched. Germline CDR1 and CDR2: PRHDT and FYEKMQ (reference sequence). CDR3 length: 16 residues. CDR3 in amino acids: CASSSLQGAGKNIQYF. The CDR3 coding sequence is TGTGCCAGCAGCTCCCTCCAGGGGGCGGGCAAAAACATTCAGTACTTC.

The J gene is TRBJ1-1, the V gene TRBV29-1; 7 bases are shared with TRBD1. Germline values: CDR1 SQVTM, CDR2 ANQGSEA. V lost 6 bases and J lost 0; bases outside the gene matches: 4. The CDR3 contains 13 residues. In DNA, the CDR3 is TGCAGCGTGGCCGGGACAGTGAACACTGAAGCTTTCTTT. The encoded protein is CSVAGTVNTEAFF.

This rearrangement joins TRBV6-5 to TRBJ1-2, with D perhaps TRBD1 (5 bases). CDR1 is MNHEY and CDR2 is SVGAGI in the germline V gene. The CDR3 sequence is 14 residues long. Trimming cost V 7 bases and J 8 bases, with 20 bases left between them. The CDR3: CASKTGTLPGGYTF. DNA for the CDR3: TGTGCCAGCAAAACCGGGACTCTTCCCGGGGGCTACACCTTC.

This clone has just one count. The chain uses TRBV7-9 and TRBJ2-3; TRBD1 aligns across 9 bases. The CDR3 has 15 amino acids. J was trimmed by 4 bases and V by 8 bases; bases with no gene match: 10. Per germline, CDR1 SEHNR and CDR2 FQNEAQ (reference sequence). The CDR3 DNA sequence: TGTGCCAGCGGAGGGGACAGGGAGGGCGCAGATACGCAGTATTTT. Its protein is CASGGDREGADTQYF.

The chain is built from TRBV5-1 and TRBJ2-1, with no clear D. The V end was cut by 1 base, the J end by 8 bases, with 10 bases between. The germline gives CDR1 SGHRS, CDR2 YFSETQ. The CDR3 spans 13 residues. CDR3 sequence: CASSLSLRDEQFF. CDR3 DNA sequence: TGCGCCAGCAGCTTGTCCCTTCGGGATGAGCAGTTCTTC.

The rearrangement uses TRBV30 and TRBJ1-3, with 7 bases identical to TRBD1. Germline CDR1 and CDR2: GTSNPN and SVGIG (reference sequence). This CDR3 has 15 residues. Germline trimming cut 2 bases from V and 4 bases from J; bases unmatched to any gene: 8. The CDR3 DNA sequence: TGTGCCTGGAGTCATCCGACAGGGATAGGAAACACCATATATTTT. It translates to CAWSHPTGIGNTIYF.

The genes are TRBV5-6 and TRBJ2-2; the match to TRBD1 covers 9 bases. The junction had 5 bases not matched to a gene; V was cut back by 4 bases and J by 1 base. This CDR3 contains 16 residues. CDR1 SGHDT and CDR2 YYEEEE come from the germline V gene. The DNA for the CDR3 is TGTGCCAGCAGCCCGGACAGGGGAGGGAACACCGGGGAGCTGTTTTTT. Its translation is CASSPDRGGNTGELFF.

Written as DNA, the CDR3 is TGTGCCAGTAGTATAAAATCGGTTCAGCCCCAGCATTTT. Its translation is CASSIKSVQPQHF. The chain employs TRBV19 and TRBJ1-5; D gene ambiguous. The CDR3 sequence is 13 residues long. Deletions cut 2 bases from V and 6 bases from J, with 8 bases between. Germline V lookup: CDR1 LNHDA, CDR2 SQIVND (reference sequence).

This chain uses TRBV18 with TRBJ1-2, with D uncertain. The CDR3 consists of 15 residues. In germline, CDR1 is KGHSH, CDR2 LQKENI. V gave up 8 bases and J gave up 0 bases, with 16 bases separating them. The CDR3 nucleotides read TGTGCCAGCGCCTTAGGCAGGTCGACTAACTATGGCTACACCTTC. Translating gives CASALGRSTNYGYTF.

The DNA of the CDR3 is TGTGCCAGCAGCCCGACAGGGGGGCGATTCTACGAGCAGTACGTC. The encoded protein is CASSPTGGRFYEQYV. The chain combines TRBV5-6 with TRBJ2-7; 9 positions match TRBD1. From germline, CDR1 is SGHDT and CDR2 YYEEEE. The V and J ends lost 4 bases and 3 bases, in that order; junction bases with no gene match: 8. The CDR3 is made up of 15 amino acids.

Here the CDR3 reads CASSWEGAGEQYV. CDR3 in DNA: TGCGCCAGCAGCTGGGAGGGAGCCGGCGAGCAGTACGTC. The rearrangement uses TRBV5-1 and TRBJ2-7; 7 bases map to TRBD2. J gave up 6 bases and V 3 bases, and 6 bases lay outside the gene matches. Germline-derived CDR1 and CDR2 are SGHRS and YFSETQ. The CDR3 runs to 13 residues.

CDR3 amino acids: CASSQNYGVSYNSPLHF. The CDR3 region has the DNA TGCGCCAGCAGCCAAAACTACGGGGTCTCCTATAATTCACCCCTCCACTTT. The chain joins TRBV4-3 to TRBJ1-6, with D unclear. V gave up 2 bases and J gave up 0 bases, with 11 bases separating them. Germline V gene lookup returns CDR1 LGHNA and CDR2 YSLEER. The CDR3 consists of 17 residues.

V gene TRBV11-2 combines with J gene TRBJ1-4, with no clear D. V was cut by 3 bases and J by 8 bases, with 13 bases left in between. The length of the CDR3 is 14 residues. Germline V CDR1 and CDR2: SGHAT, FQNNGV. The CDR3 sequence: CASSLWAREEKLFF. CDR3 nucleotide sequence: TGTGCCAGCAGCTTGTGGGCGCGAGAAGAAAAACTGTTTTTT.

This sequence joins TRBV19 and TRBJ2-2, with 8 nucleotides matching TRBD1. Germline CDR1 is LNHDA and CDR2 is SQIVND (reference sequence). Unmatched junction bases numbered 1, after V lost 6 bases and J lost 4 bases. The length of the CDR3 is 13 residues. The CDR3 sequence: CASRQGGTGELFF. CDR3 bases: TGTGCCAGTAGACAGGGGGGCACCGGGGAGCTGTTTTTT.

The genes are TRBV9 and TRBJ1-6; 7 nucleotides agree with TRBD1. The germline CDR1 and CDR2 sequences are SGDLS and YYNGEE. V was pared by 0 bases and J by 7 bases, with 7 bases of the junction left unmatched. CDR3 length: 16 amino acids. DNA of the CDR3: TGTGCCAGCAGCGTAGGTGAGACAGGGTGGAATTCACCCCTCCACTTT. As protein: CASSVGETGWNSPLHF. The variable domain in full, with the rest retrieved from reference TRBV9 and TRBJ1-6, is DSGVTQTPKHLITATGQRVTLRCSPRSGDLSVYWYQQSLDQGLQFLIQYYNGEERAKGNILERFSAQQFPDLHSELNLSSLELGDSALYFCASSVGETGWNSPLHFGNGTRLTVT.

The chain couples TRBV7-2 to TRBJ2-5; TRBD2 matches at 7 bases. CDR1 and CDR2 (germline): SGHTA, FQGNSA. V gave up 5 bases and J gave up 5 bases; unmatched junction bases: 11. This CDR3 contains 15 residues. CDR3 loop: CASSRAAGVWETQYF. The DNA for the CDR3 is TGTGCCAGCAGCCGGGCGGCGGGAGTTTGGGAGACCCAGTACTTC.

There are a few counts of this clone. The chain has TRBV7-7 and TRBJ2-2, with a possible D match to TRBD1 (6 bases). The germline V gene encodes CDR1 SSHAT and CDR2 FNYEAQ (reference sequence). V was clipped by 5 bases and J by 3 bases, with 10 bases between them. The CDR3 is made up of 14 amino acids. The CDR3 loop is CASSRGFDTGELFF. The CDR3 DNA reads as TGTGCCAGCAGCAGGGGGTTTGACACCGGGGAGCTGTTTTTT.

The V call is TRBV27, the J call TRBJ1-5, with 7 bases matching TRBD1. CDR1 is MNHEY and CDR2 is SMNVEV in the germline V gene (reference sequence). The CDR3 consists of 14 residues. Trimming cost V 5 bases and J 2 bases; bases outside gene matches: 3. The DNA for the CDR3 is TGTGCCAGCAGTCCCGGGACAGGCAATCAGCCCCAGCATTTT. Its protein is CASSPGTGNQPQHF.

V usage is TRBV5-1 and J usage is TRBJ2-1; 10 bases align to TRBD2. With V trimmed by 4 bases and J by 6 bases, 7 bases remained unmatched. The length of the CDR3 is 15 residues. Germline V CDR1 and CDR2: SGHRS, YFSETQ. The CDR3 reads CASSLSGGAGNEQFF. The CDR3 bases are TGCGCCAGCAGCCTCAGCGGGGGGGCTGGCAATGAGCAGTTCTTC. Full variable domain (missing parts from reference TRBV5-1 and TRBJ2-1): KAGVTQTPRYLIKTRGQQVTLSCSPISGHRSVSWYQQTPGQGLQFLFEYFSETQRNKGNFPGRFSGRQFSNSRSEMNVSTLELGDSALYLCASSLSGGAGNEQFFGPGTRLTVL.

Only a few counts were recorded for this clone. CDR3 loop: CAISPPRGELYF. As DNA, the CDR3 is TGTGCCATCAGTCCTCCCAGGGGAGAACTGTACTTC. The rearrangement links TRBV10-3 to TRBJ2-5; D is perhaps TRBD1 (6 bases). V was shortened by 5 bases and J by 13 bases, with 17 bases between the two germline ends. The CDR3 consists of 12 residues. Germline V gene data show CDR1 as ENHRY and CDR2 as SYGVKD.

The chain links TRBV10-3 to TRBJ1-6, with D possibly matching TRBD1 (5 bases). V was trimmed by 6 bases and J by 7 bases, leaving 13 bases between them. The CDR3 runs to 14 residues. The germline CDR1 and CDR2 sequences are ENHRY and SYGVKD. The DNA for the CDR3 is TGTGCCATCAGCCAACCAGGGAAGAATTCACCCCTCCACTTT. It specifies CAISQPGKNSPLHF.

The genes are TRBV11-2 and TRBJ2-2; 10 positions match TRBD2. V gave up 5 bases and J gave up 5 bases; unmatched junction bases: 5. The CDR3 loop spans 15 amino acids. Germline V gene lookup returns CDR1 SGHAT and CDR2 FQNNGV. The CDR3: CASSPKAGGTGELFF. For the CDR3, the DNA is TGTGCCAGCAGCCCGAAAGCGGGGGGGACCGGGGAGCTGTTTTTT.